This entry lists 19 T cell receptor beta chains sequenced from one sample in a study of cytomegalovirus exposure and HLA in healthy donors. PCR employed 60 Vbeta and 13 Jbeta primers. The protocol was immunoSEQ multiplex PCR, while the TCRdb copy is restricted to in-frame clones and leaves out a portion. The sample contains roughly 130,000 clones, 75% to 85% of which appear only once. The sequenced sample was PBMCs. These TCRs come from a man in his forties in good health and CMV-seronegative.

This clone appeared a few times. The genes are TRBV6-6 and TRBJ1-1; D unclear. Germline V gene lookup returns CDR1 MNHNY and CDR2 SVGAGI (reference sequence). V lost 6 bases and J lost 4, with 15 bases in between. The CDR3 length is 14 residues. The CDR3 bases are TGTGCCAGCAGGCCCGGGGAGGAGGCCACTGAAGCTTTCTTT. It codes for CASRPGEEATEAFF.

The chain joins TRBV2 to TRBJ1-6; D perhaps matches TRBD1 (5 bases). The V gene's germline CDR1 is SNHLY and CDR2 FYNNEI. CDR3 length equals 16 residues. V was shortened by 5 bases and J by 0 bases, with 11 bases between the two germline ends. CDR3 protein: CASSSHRSSYNSPLHF. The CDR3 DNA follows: TGTGCCAGCAGTTCCCACAGGAGCTCCTATAATTCACCCCTCCACTTT.

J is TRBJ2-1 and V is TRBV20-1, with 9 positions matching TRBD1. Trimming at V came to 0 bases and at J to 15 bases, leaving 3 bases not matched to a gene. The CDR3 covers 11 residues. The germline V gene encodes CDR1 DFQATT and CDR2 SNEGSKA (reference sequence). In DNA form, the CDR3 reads TGCAGTGCTAGAGATTCGGGACAGGGGTTCTTC. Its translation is CSARDSGQGFF.

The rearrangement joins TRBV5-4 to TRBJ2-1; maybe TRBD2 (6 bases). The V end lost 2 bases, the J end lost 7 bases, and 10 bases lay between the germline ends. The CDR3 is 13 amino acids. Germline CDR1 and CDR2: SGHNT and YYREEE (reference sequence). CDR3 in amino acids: CASSFGGENEQFF. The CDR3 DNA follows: TGTGCCAGCAGCTTCGGAGGGGAGAATGAGCAGTTCTTC. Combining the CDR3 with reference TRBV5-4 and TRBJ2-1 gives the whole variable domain ETGVTQSPTHLIKTRGQQVTLRCSSQSGHNTVSWYQQALGQGPQFIFQYYREEENGRGNFPPRFSGLQFPNYSSELNVNALELDDSALYLCASSFGGENEQFFGPGTRLTVL.

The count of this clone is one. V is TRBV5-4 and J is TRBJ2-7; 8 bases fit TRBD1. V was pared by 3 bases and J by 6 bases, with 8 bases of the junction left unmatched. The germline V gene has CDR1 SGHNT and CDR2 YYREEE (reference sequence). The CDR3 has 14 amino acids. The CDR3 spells CASSSPGGQGEQYF. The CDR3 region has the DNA TGTGCCAGCAGCTCACCAGGGGGCCAAGGCGAGCAGTACTTC.

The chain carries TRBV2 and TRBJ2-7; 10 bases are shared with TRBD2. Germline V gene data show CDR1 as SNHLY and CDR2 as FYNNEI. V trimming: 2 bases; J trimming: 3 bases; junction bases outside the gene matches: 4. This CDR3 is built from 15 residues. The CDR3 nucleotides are TGTGCCAGCAGTGAATTGCTAGCGGGAGACTACGAGCAGTACTTC. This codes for CASSELLAGDYEQYF.

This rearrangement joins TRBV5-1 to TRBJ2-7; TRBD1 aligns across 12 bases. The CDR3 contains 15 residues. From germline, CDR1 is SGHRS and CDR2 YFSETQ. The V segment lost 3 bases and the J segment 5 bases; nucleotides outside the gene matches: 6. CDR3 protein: CASSSRGTGGNEQYF. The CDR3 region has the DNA TGCGCCAGCAGCTCGAGAGGGACAGGGGGCAACGAGCAGTACTTC. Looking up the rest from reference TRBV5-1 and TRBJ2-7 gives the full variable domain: KAGVTQTPRYLIKTRGQQVTLSCSPISGHRSVSWYQQTPGQGLQFLFEYFSETQRNKGNFPGRFSGRQFSNSRSEMNVSTLELGDSALYLCASSSRGTGGNEQYFGPGTRLTVT.

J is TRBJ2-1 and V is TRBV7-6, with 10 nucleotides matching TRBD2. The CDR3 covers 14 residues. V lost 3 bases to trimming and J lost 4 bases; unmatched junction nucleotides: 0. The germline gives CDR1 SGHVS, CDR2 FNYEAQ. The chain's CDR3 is CASSLTSGYNEQFF. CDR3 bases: TGTGCCAGCAGCTTGACTAGCGGGTACAATGAGCAGTTCTTC.

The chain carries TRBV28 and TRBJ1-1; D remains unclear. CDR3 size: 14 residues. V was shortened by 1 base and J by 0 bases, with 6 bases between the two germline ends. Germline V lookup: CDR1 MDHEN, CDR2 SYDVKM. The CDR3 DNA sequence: TGTGCCAGCAGTTTATTTTCTGTGAACACTGAAGCTTTCTTT. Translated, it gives CASSLFSVNTEAFF.

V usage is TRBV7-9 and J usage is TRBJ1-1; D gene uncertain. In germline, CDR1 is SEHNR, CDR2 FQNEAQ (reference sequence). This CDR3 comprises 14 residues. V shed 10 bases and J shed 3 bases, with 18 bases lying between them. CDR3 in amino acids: CATRFGESDTEAFF. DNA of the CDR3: TGTGCCACCAGGTTTGGAGAAAGCGACACTGAAGCTTTCTTT.

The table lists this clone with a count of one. The CDR3 sequence is CASSGGQGAPGANVLTF. The CDR3 DNA reads TGCGCCAGCAGCGGGGGACAGGGGGCGCCCGGGGCCAACGTCCTGACTTTC. This chain uses TRBV5-1 with TRBJ2-6, with TRBD1 identical over 12 bases. Germline loops: CDR1 SGHRS, CDR2 YFSETQ. Trimming at V came to 4 bases and at J to 4 bases, leaving 6 bases not matched to a gene. The CDR3 consists of 17 residues.

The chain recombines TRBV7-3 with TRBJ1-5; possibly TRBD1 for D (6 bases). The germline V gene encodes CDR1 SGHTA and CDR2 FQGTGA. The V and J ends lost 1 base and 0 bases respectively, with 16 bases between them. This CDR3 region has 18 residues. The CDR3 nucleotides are TGTGCCAGCAGCTTAATTCGGACAGACTCCAATAGCAATCAGCCCCAGCATTTT. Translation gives CASSLIRTDSNSNQPQHF.

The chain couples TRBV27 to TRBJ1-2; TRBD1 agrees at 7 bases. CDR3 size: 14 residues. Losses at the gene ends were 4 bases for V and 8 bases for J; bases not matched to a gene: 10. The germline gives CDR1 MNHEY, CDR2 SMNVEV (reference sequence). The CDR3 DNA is TGTGCCAGCAGTTCTTTGCGGGACAGCTGGGGCTACACCTTC. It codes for CASSSLRDSWGYTF.

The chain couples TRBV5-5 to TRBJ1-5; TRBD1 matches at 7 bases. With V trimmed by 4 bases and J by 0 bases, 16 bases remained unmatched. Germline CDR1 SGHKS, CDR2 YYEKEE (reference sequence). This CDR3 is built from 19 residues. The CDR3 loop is CASSPSGDSLLYSNQPQHF. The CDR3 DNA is TGTGCCAGCAGCCCCTCGGGGGACAGCTTATTGTATAGCAATCAGCCCCAGCATTTT.

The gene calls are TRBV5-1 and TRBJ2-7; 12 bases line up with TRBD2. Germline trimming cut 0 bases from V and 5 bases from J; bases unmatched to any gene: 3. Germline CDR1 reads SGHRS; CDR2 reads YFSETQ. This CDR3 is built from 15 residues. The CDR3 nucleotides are TGCGCCAGCAGCTTGGCCCTAGCGGGGGGGAACGAGCAGTACTTC. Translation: CASSLALAGGNEQYF.

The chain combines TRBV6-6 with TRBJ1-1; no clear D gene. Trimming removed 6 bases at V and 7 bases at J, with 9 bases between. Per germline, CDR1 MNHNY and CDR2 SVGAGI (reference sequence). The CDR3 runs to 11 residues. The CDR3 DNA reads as TGTGCCAGCAGCTTCGCGCTTGAAGCTTTCTTT. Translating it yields CASSFALEAFF.

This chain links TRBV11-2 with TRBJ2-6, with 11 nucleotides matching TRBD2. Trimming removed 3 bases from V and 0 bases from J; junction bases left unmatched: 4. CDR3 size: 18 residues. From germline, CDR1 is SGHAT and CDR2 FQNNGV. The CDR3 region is CASSFELAGGSGANVLTF. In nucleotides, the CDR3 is TGTGCCAGCAGCTTTGAGCTAGCGGGGGGCTCTGGGGCCAACGTCCTGACTTTC.

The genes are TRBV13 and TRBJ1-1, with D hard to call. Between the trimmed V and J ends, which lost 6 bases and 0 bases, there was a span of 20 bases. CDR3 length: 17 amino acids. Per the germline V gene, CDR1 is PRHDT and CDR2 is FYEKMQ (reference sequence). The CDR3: CASSYLPRGPMNTEAFF. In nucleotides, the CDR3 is TGTGCCAGCAGTTACCTCCCTCGAGGGCCAATGAACACTGAAGCTTTCTTT.

The CDR3 nucleotides read TGTGCCAGTAGTAGGGCTAGCGGGAGGGGAGATACGCAGTATTTT. Protein product: CASSRASGRGDTQYF. The chain uses TRBV19 and TRBJ2-3; 12 bases are a match to TRBD2. Losses at the gene ends were 4 bases for V and 5 bases for J; bases not matched to a gene: 4. Germline assignment: CDR1 LNHDA and CDR2 SQIVND (reference sequence). The CDR3 consists of 15 residues.